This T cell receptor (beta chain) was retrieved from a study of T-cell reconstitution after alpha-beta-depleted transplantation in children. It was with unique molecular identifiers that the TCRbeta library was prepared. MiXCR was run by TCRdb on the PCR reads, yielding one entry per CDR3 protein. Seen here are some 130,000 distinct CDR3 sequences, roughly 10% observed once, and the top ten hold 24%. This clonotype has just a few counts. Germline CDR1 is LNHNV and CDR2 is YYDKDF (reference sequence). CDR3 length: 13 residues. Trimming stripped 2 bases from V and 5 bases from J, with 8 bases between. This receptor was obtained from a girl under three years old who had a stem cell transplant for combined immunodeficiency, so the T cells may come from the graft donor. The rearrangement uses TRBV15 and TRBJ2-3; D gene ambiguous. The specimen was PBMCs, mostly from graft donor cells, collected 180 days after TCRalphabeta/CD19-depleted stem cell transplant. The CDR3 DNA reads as TGTGCCACCAGCAGATTGGTAGGAGATACGCAGTATTTT. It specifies CATSRLVGDTQYF.